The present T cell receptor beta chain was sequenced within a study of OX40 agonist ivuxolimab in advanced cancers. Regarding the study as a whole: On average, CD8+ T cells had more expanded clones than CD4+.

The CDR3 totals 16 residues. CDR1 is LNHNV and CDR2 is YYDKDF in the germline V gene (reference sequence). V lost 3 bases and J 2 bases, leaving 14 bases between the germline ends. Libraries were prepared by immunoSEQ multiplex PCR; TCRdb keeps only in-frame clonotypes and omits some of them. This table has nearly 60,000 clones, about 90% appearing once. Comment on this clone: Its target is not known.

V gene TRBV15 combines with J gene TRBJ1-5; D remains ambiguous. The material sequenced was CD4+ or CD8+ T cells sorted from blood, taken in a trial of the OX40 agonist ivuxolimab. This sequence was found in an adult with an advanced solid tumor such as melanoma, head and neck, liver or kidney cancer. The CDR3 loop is CATSRGPVGGNQPQHF. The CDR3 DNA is TGTGCCACCAGCAGGGGCCCCGTGGGTGGCAATCAGCCCCAGCATTTT.